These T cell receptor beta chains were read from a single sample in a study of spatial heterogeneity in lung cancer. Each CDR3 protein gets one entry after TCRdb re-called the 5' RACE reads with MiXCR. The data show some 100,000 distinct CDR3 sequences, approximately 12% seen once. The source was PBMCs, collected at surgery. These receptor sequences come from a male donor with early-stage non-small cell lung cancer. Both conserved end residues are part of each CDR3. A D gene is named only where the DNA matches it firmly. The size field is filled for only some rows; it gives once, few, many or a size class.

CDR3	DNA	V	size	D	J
CASSFRDRKNSPLHF	TGTGCCAGCAGTTTCAGGGACAGGAAAAATTCACCCCTCCACTTT	TRBV12-3/TRBV12-4	few	TRBD1	TRBJ1-6
CASSTGRDSYEQYF	TGTGCCAGTAGTACGGGACGGGATTCCTACGAGCAGTACTTC	TRBV19	few	.	TRBJ2-7
CASSSWTEQPQHF	TGTGCCAGCAGCTCCTGGACCGAGCAGCCCCAGCATTTT	TRBV7-9	.	.	TRBJ1-5
CASSEGHSTAYEQYF	TGCGCCAGCAGCGAGGGCCACTCGACGGCCTACGAGCAGTACTTC	TRBV4-3	.	.	TRBJ2-7
CASRRLAAGGELFF	TGTGCCAGCAGAAGACTAGCGGCGGGCGGGGAGCTGTTTTTT	TRBV28	many	TRBD2	TRBJ2-2
CASSYEPSGPPREQYF	TGTGCCAGCAGTTACGAACCCAGCGGACCCCCCCGAGAGCAGTACTTC	TRBV6-2/TRBV6-3	many	.	TRBJ2-7
CASSFETINSPLHF	TGTGCCAGCAGCTTTGAGACAATAAATTCACCCCTCCACTTT	TRBV7-2	few	.	TRBJ1-6
CATRGIGLSGEKLFF	TGTGCCACACGGGGCATTGGCTTGTCGGGTGAAAAACTGTTTTTT	TRBV18	.	.	TRBJ1-4
CASSPEGIPQETQYF	TGTGCCAGCAGCCCCGAGGGGATACCCCAAGAGACCCAGTACTTC	TRBV7-2	few	.	TRBJ2-5
CASSLAGYSYEQYF	TGTGCCAGCAGTTTGGCGGGATACTCCTACGAGCAGTACTTC	TRBV28	many	.	TRBJ2-7
CASSLLGMYQETQYF	TGCGCCAGCAGCTTGCTTGGGATGTATCAAGAGACCCAGTACTTC	TRBV5-1	.	.	TRBJ2-5
CSVGRESEAFF	TGCAGCGTTGGTCGGGAATCCGAAGCTTTCTTT	TRBV29-1	few	.	TRBJ1-1
CSVVVAGVYEQYF	TGCAGCGTTGTAGTAGCGGGAGTCTACGAGCAGTACTTC	TRBV29-1	.	TRBD2	TRBJ2-7
CSARASFSFRDRPYEQYF	TGCAGTGCTAGAGCTAGTTTTTCGTTCCGGGACAGACCCTACGAGCAGTACTTC	TRBV20-1	.	TRBD1	TRBJ2-7
CASSQPGQNSYEQYF	TGTGCCAGCTCACAACCGGGACAGAACTCCTACGAGCAGTACTTC	TRBV18	.	TRBD1	TRBJ2-7
CSARDFRMPNEKLFF	TGCAGTGCTAGAGATTTCCGTATGCCTAATGAAAAACTGTTTTTT	TRBV20-1	once	.	TRBJ1-4
CASSQVGIGDTQYF	TGCGCCAGCAGCCAAGTCGGGATTGGAGATACGCAGTATTTT	TRBV4-1	few	.	TRBJ2-3
CATSRERSSYNEQFF	TGTGCCACCAGCAGAGAACGGAGCTCCTACAATGAGCAGTTCTTC	TRBV15	few	.	TRBJ2-1
CASSLGSGYETQYF	TGTGCCAGCAGCTTAGGCTCAGGGTACGAGACCCAGTACTTC	TRBV7-2	many	.	TRBJ2-5
CASQKPGPLQETQYF	TGTGCCAGCCAGAAGCCCGGACCCCTCCAAGAGACCCAGTACTTC	TRBV6-2/TRBV6-3	.	.	TRBJ2-5
CASSNRDSQETQYF	TGTGCCAGCAGTAACCGGGACAGTCAAGAGACCCAGTACTTC	TRBV28	many	TRBD1	TRBJ2-5
CASSPGQSNTEAFF	TGCGCCAGCAGCCCTGGACAGTCTAACACTGAAGCTTTCTTT	TRBV5-1	many	.	TRBJ1-1
CASRPGGGIETQYF	TGTGCCAGCAGACCCGGAGGGGGCATAGAGACCCAGTACTTC	TRBV28	.	.	TRBJ2-5
CASSGWTGGATGELFF	TGTGCCAGCAGTGGGTGGACAGGGGGCGCGACCGGGGAGCTGTTTTTT	TRBV2	.	TRBD1	TRBJ2-2
CASSYGPLEQYF	TGTGCCAGCAGTTACGGGCCGCTCGAGCAGTACTTC	TRBV6-2/TRBV6-3	.	.	TRBJ2-7
CASSLVSVETQYF	TGTGCCAGCAGCTTAGTTTCCGTTGAGACCCAGTACTTC	TRBV7-9	.	.	TRBJ2-5
CASSFLNTGELFF	TGTGCCAGCAGTTTTCTCAACACCGGGGAGCTGTTTTTT	TRBV28	few	.	TRBJ2-2
CASSEGTGGDEQFF	TGCGCCAGCAGTGAAGGGACAGGGGGGGATGAGCAGTTCTTC	TRBV10-2	.	TRBD1	TRBJ2-1
CASSFRDRTDTQYF	TGTGCCAGCAGCTTTCGGGACCGCACAGATACGCAGTATTTT	TRBV7-2	few	.	TRBJ2-3
CASSLARDHSYEQYF	TGTGCCAGCAGCTTAGCCCGGGACCATTCCTACGAGCAGTACTTC	TRBV13	.	.	TRBJ2-7
CSASSLDFAYEQYF	TGCAGTGCTAGTAGTCTGGACTTCGCATACGAGCAGTACTTC	TRBV20-1	few	.	TRBJ2-7
CSARAGQTLPNEQFF	TGCAGTGCTAGAGCGGGACAAACTTTGCCCAATGAGCAGTTCTTC	TRBV20-1	.	.	TRBJ2-1
CATSDLRYEQYF	TGTGCCACCAGTGATTTGCGGTACGAGCAGTACTTC	TRBV24-1	many	.	TRBJ2-7
CASRQNSGSGNEQFF	TGTGCCAGCAGACAGAATAGCGGGAGTGGAAATGAGCAGTTCTTC	TRBV7-2	many	TRBD2	TRBJ2-1
CASSQQTESNQPQHF	TGTGCCAGCAGCCAACAGACAGAGAGCAATCAGCCCCAGCATTTT	TRBV3-1	.	.	TRBJ1-5
CASSRSNTGQPYEQYF	TGTGCCAGCAGCAGATCAAATACGGGACAGCCCTACGAGCAGTACTTC	TRBV7-2	.	TRBD1	TRBJ2-7
CASSETGLAGGRETQYF	TGTGCCAGCAGCGAGACGGGACTAGCGGGGGGAAGAGAGACCCAGTACTTC	TRBV7-6	.	TRBD2	TRBJ2-5
CAISESIISGTGKETQYF	TGTGCCATCAGTGAGTCGATTATTAGCGGGACGGGAAAAGAGACCCAGTACTTC	TRBV10-3	few	TRBD2	TRBJ2-5
CASTRVEGADTEAFF	TGCGCCAGCACCCGAGTTGAGGGGGCGGACACTGAAGCTTTCTTT	TRBV4-1	few	TRBD1	TRBJ1-1
CASSSWGLGGHEQFF	TGTGCCAGCAGCTCCTGGGGCTTAGGGGGCCATGAGCAGTTCTTC	TRBV7-8	few	TRBD1	TRBJ2-1
CSAHRLGASTGELFF	TGCAGTGCCCACAGGCTAGGGGCGTCGACCGGGGAGCTGTTTTTT	TRBV20-1	.	.	TRBJ2-2
CASSLDGGLYNEQFF	TGTGCCAGCAGCTTAGATGGGGGCTTATACAATGAGCAGTTCTTC	TRBV7-8	few	.	TRBJ2-1
CASSGREYNEQFF	TGTGCCAGTAGTGGCCGGGAGTACAATGAGCAGTTCTTC	TRBV19	.	.	TRBJ2-1
CASSLGTGRPGELFF	TGCGCCAGCAGCTTGGGGACAGGGCGCCCCGGGGAGCTGTTTTTT	TRBV5-1	few	TRBD1	TRBJ2-2
CATSDSLREGFNEQFF	TGTGCCACCAGTGATTCTTTGCGGGAGGGCTTCAATGAGCAGTTCTTC	TRBV24-1	.	TRBD2	TRBJ2-1
CASSPVQGANQPQHF	TGTGCCAGCAGCCCAGTCCAAGGAGCCAATCAGCCCCAGCATTTT	TRBV28	.	.	TRBJ1-5
CASPPPGLVDYVDTQYF	TGTGCCAGCCCCCCCCCGGGACTAGTTGACTACGTAGATACGCAGTATTTT	TRBV28	few	TRBD2	TRBJ2-3
CASSRFRDYPSGANVLTF	TGTGCCAGCAGTCGCTTCCGGGACTACCCCTCTGGGGCCAACGTCCTGACTTTC	TRBV3-1	.	TRBD2	TRBJ2-6
CASSDRVTGELFF	TGTGCCAGCAGTGACAGGGTCACCGGGGAGCTGTTTTTT	TRBV6-4	many	.	TRBJ2-2
CASSGNRGGGNNEQFF	TGTGCCAGCAGTGGCAACAGGGGAGGGGGGAACAATGAGCAGTTCTTC	TRBV25-1	.	.	TRBJ2-1